A single sample gave rise to the 28 T cell receptor beta chains below, sequenced in a study of blood T cell repertoires in COVID-19. TCRdb's table, derived via immunoSEQ multiplex PCR, lists solely in-frame clones and lacks some. Of approximately 230,000 clones detected, around four fifths appear once; the ten largest clones hold over 3%. The sample consisted of peripheral blood. The source is a woman between 35 and 50 years old with active or convalescent COVID-19.

The rearrangement links TRBV16 to TRBJ2-7; TRBD1 aligns across 9 bases. The CDR3 loop spans 13 amino acids. Per germline, CDR1 KGHSY and CDR2 FQNENV. Germline trimming cut 4 bases from V and 6 bases from J; bases unmatched to any gene: 4. The CDR3 is CASSPLTGGEQYF. CDR3 in DNA: TGTGCCAGCAGCCCACTGACAGGGGGCGAGCAGTACTTC.

This chain joins TRBV28 and TRBJ1-3, with D perhaps matching TRBD1 (5 bases). CDR3 length: 14 residues. V was clipped by 6 bases and J by 6 bases, with 15 bases between them. Germline lookup yields CDR1 MDHEN and CDR2 SYDVKM. The CDR3 loop reads CASSLSGDANTIYF. CDR3 DNA sequence: TGTGCCAGCAGCCTCTCGGGGGACGCAAACACCATATATTTT.

The gene calls are TRBV28 and TRBJ1-1, with D maybe TRBD1 (6 bases). Germline loops: CDR1 MDHEN, CDR2 SYDVKM. This CDR3 contains 14 residues. V lost 8 bases to trimming and J lost 5 bases, with 18 bases between them. In DNA, the CDR3 is TGTGCCAGCCCCAAGGCAGGGGTAGGAACTGAAGCTTTCTTT. Translating gives CASPKAGVGTEAFF.

The chain employs TRBV9 and TRBJ2-2; maybe TRBD1 (6 bases). Per germline, CDR1 SGDLS and CDR2 YYNGEE. The ends were cut back, 1 base at V and 6 bases at J, with 10 bases in the middle. This CDR3 is 14 amino acids long. Written as DNA, the CDR3 is TGTGCCAGCAGCGTAAGACAGGCATCCGGGGAGCTGTTTTTT. It specifies CASSVRQASGELFF.

The rearrangement joins TRBV10-3 to TRBJ2-3; no clear D. This CDR3 is 13 amino acids long. Germline V gene data show CDR1 as ENHRY and CDR2 as SYGVKD. V dropped 6 bases and J dropped 2 bases, with 9 bases sitting between them. In DNA, the CDR3 is TGTGCCATCAGGGGCCGGAACACAGATACGCAGTATTTT. This gives the protein CAIRGRNTDTQYF.

V usage is TRBV5-1 and J usage is TRBJ1-5, with D perhaps TRBD1 (5 bases). Germline CDR1 is SGHRS and CDR2 is YFSETQ. Trimming shortened V by 1 base and J by 1 base, and 12 bases separated the two germline ends. There are 16 residues in the CDR3. CDR3 sequence: CASSLKRGGSNQPQHF. The CDR3 DNA reads as TGCGCCAGCAGCTTGAAGAGGGGAGGAAGCAATCAGCCCCAGCATTTT. Combining the CDR3 with reference TRBV5-1 and TRBJ1-5 gives the whole variable domain KAGVTQTPRYLIKTRGQQVTLSCSPISGHRSVSWYQQTPGQGLQFLFEYFSETQRNKGNFPGRFSGRQFSNSRSEMNVSTLELGDSALYLCASSLKRGGSNQPQHFGDGTRLSIL.

The chain links TRBV9 to TRBJ2-2; D possibly corresponds to TRBD1 (5 bases). The CDR3 covers 15 residues. V was clipped by 1 base and J by 0 bases, with 7 bases between them. CDR1 is SGDLS, CDR2 YYNGEE, per germline. Here the CDR3 reads CASSVTGANTGELFF. The CDR3 nucleotides are TGTGCCAGCAGCGTAACAGGCGCGAACACCGGGGAGCTGTTTTTT. Full variable domain (rest looked up from reference TRBV9 and TRBJ2-2): DSGVTQTPKHLITATGQRVTLRCSPRSGDLSVYWYQQSLDQGLQFLIQYYNGEERAKGNILERFSAQQFPDLHSELNLSSLELGDSALYFCASSVTGANTGELFFGEGSRLTVL.

This clone has only a few counts. The chain uses TRBV7-2 and TRBJ1-1, with D perhaps matching TRBD1 (5 bases). V lost 2 bases, J lost 0 bases, and 16 bases lay in between. There are 17 residues in the CDR3. Germline CDR1 is SGHTA and CDR2 is FQGNSA. Here the CDR3 reads CASSLNYVGRVNTEAFF. DNA for the CDR3: TGTGCCAGCAGCTTAAATTACGTTGGCAGGGTGAACACTGAAGCTTTCTTT.

The chain couples TRBV2 to TRBJ1-5, with D unresolved. The CDR3 is 14 residues long. Germline V CDR1 and CDR2: SNHLY, FYNNEI. Trimming took 3 bases from V and 1 from J, leaving 7 bases between them. The CDR3 DNA reads TGTGCCAGCAGTGACCCGCGAAGCAATCAGCCCCAGCATTTT. Translated: CASSDPRSNQPQHF.

This clone came up a few times. The V call is TRBV6-1, the J call TRBJ1-6; the D gene is possibly TRBD1 (5 bases). The V gene lost 1 base and the J gene lost 2 bases, with 9 bases spanning the gap. This CDR3 comprises 16 residues. Germline assignment: CDR1 MNHNS and CDR2 SASEGT. CDR3 region: CASSEEGRAYNSPLHF. DNA for the CDR3: TGTGCCAGCAGTGAAGAGGGGCGCGCCTATAATTCACCCCTCCACTTT.

The V gene is TRBV5-6, the J gene TRBJ2-2; D remains ambiguous. This CDR3 has 14 amino acids. Germline-derived CDR1 and CDR2 are SGHDT and YYEEEE. Trimming left V 4 bases short and J 4 bases short, with 11 bases between. This CDR3 is CASSPGRFTGELFF. The CDR3 DNA reads TGTGCCAGCAGCCCCGGCAGGTTCACCGGGGAGCTGTTTTTT.

This chain links TRBV3-1 (or the pseudogene TRBV3-2) with TRBJ2-3; D is unclear. The ends were cut back, 1 base at V and 1 base at J, with 9 bases in the middle. There are 15 residues in the CDR3. Per germline, CDR1 LGHDT and CDR2 YNNKEL (reference sequence). CDR3 coding DNA: TGTGCCAGCAGCCAAGGGGCGCACGGCACAGATACGCAGTATTTT. Translating it yields CASSQGAHGTDTQYF.

The rearrangement uses TRBV2 and TRBJ2-2; weak D call: TRBD1 (5 bases). Trimming shortened V by 6 bases and J by 1 base, and 9 bases separated the two germline ends. Germline V CDR1 and CDR2: SNHLY, FYNNEI. The CDR3 extends over 14 amino acids. The CDR3 sequence: CASRAGQNTGELFF. The CDR3 bases are TGTGCCAGCAGGGCCGGACAGAACACCGGGGAGCTGTTTTTT.

The chain links TRBV11-2 to TRBJ2-7; D possibly corresponds to TRBD1 (6 bases). Germline values: CDR1 SGHAT, CDR2 FQNNGV. This CDR3 has 12 residues. Trimming removed 3 bases from V and 4 bases from J, with 7 bases in between. CDR3 amino acids: CASSLDRYEQYF. For the CDR3, the DNA is TGTGCCAGCAGCTTGGACAGATACGAGCAGTACTTC.

The V call is TRBV4-1, the J call TRBJ1-2, with D perhaps TRBD1 (5 bases). This CDR3 spans 13 amino acids. The V gene's germline CDR1 is MGHRA and CDR2 YSYEKL. V lost 1 base and J lost 4, with 7 bases in between. The CDR3 spells CASSQGTSYGYTF. CDR3 nucleotide sequence: TGCGCCAGCAGCCAAGGGACAAGCTATGGCTACACCTTC.

Judged by abundance, this clone is medium-sized. The chain is built from TRBV9 and TRBJ2-2, with unresolved D. The germline V gene has CDR1 SGDLS and CDR2 YYNGEE. V lost 0 bases and J lost 7, with 10 bases in between. The CDR3 is 14 residues long. The DNA of the CDR3 is TGTGCCAGCAGCGTAGAACAGTTCCTCGGGGAGCTGTTTTTT. Translating gives CASSVEQFLGELFF.

The V and J genes are TRBV5-4 and TRBJ1-2, with 7 bases fitting TRBD1. Trimming cost V 0 bases and J 0 bases; bases outside gene matches: 2. Germline V gene sequence: CDR1 SGHNT, CDR2 YYREEE (reference sequence). There are 15 residues in the CDR3. The CDR3 DNA follows: TGTGCCAGCAGCTTGGCAGGGGGTGCTAACTATGGCTACACCTTC. Residues: CASSLAGGANYGYTF.

This rearrangement joins TRBV11-1 to TRBJ2-2; D is possibly TRBD1 (5 bases). In germline, CDR1 is SGHAT, CDR2 FQDESV (reference sequence). This CDR3 is 14 amino acids long. Trimming took 5 bases from V and 1 from J, leaving 8 bases between them. The CDR3 spells CASSPGQNTGELFF. In DNA, the CDR3 is TGTGCCAGCAGCCCTGGACAGAACACCGGGGAGCTGTTTTTT.

V and J are TRBV5-1 and TRBJ2-1; 8 bases line up with TRBD2. CDR1 and CDR2 (germline): SGHRS, YFSETQ. The CDR3 contains 14 residues. Germline trimming cut 7 bases from V and 8 bases from J; bases unmatched to any gene: 11. DNA for the CDR3: TGCGCCAGCCATCCGGGACTAGGGGTCGATGAGCAGTTCTTC. It specifies CASHPGLGVDEQFF.

CDR3 nucleotide sequence: TGCAGCGTTGGGGGGGGGCTCGGTCAGCCCCAGCATTTT. It specifies CSVGGGLGQPQHF. The chain joins TRBV29-1 to TRBJ1-5; perhaps TRBD1 as D (6 bases). Trimming took off 4 bases at V and 6 bases at J, with 13 bases between the two ends. The CDR3 totals 13 residues. Per germline, CDR1 SQVTM and CDR2 ANQGSEA.

A remark on this clone: The junction does not match germline at one end; this may be a read error. The chain combines TRBV27 with TRBJ1-6; D gene unclear. The CDR3 has 13 residues. Germline loops: CDR1 MNHEY, CDR2 SMNVEV (reference sequence). CDR3 bases: TGTGCCAGCAGTTTTACAGATAAATCACCCCTCCACTTT. Residues: CASSFTDKSPLHF.

The chain links TRBV5-4 to TRBJ1-2; 7 bases line up with TRBD1. Trimming cost V 4 bases and J 6 bases; bases outside gene matches: 9. Germline V gene lookup returns CDR1 SGHNT and CDR2 YYREEE (reference sequence). The CDR3 consists of 14 residues. CDR3 sequence: CASSLVGQKNGYTF. The CDR3 nucleotides read TGTGCCAGCAGCCTTGTGGGACAGAAGAATGGCTACACCTTC. The full variable domain, its missing parts supplied by reference TRBV5-4 and TRBJ1-2, is ETGVTQSPTHLIKTRGQQVTLRCSSQSGHNTVSWYQQALGQGPQFIFQYYREEENGRGNFPPRFSGLQFPNYSSELNVNALELDDSALYLCASSLVGQKNGYTFGSGTRLTVV.

The chain recombines TRBV6-5 with TRBJ1-1, with TRBD1 as a possible D gene (5 bases). CDR3 length: 13 amino acids. V was pared by 8 bases and J by 0 bases, with 10 bases between. The germline V gene has CDR1 MNHEY and CDR2 SVGAGI. CDR3 nucleotides: TGTGCCAGCCGACAGTTGATGAACACTGAAGCTTTCTTT. This sequence encodes CASRQLMNTEAFF.

The chain links TRBV11-3 to TRBJ2-5, with D perhaps matching TRBD2 (6 bases). V was trimmed by 3 bases and J by 5 bases, leaving 10 bases between them. The CDR3 totals 13 residues. Germline V CDR1 and CDR2: SGHNT, YENEEA. CDR3 in amino acids: CASSLGGEETQYF. CDR3 bases: TGTGCCAGCAGCTTGGGCGGGGAGGAGACCCAGTACTTC.

J is TRBJ2-1 and V is TRBV5-6; TRBD1 might be the D (6 bases). Germline CDR1 is SGHDT and CDR2 is YYEEEE. V dropped 4 bases and J dropped 0 bases, with 11 bases sitting between them. CDR3 size: 15 residues. The CDR3 sequence: CASSRDMSSYNEQFF. CDR3 nucleotides: TGTGCCAGCAGCCGGGACATGAGCTCCTACAATGAGCAGTTCTTC.

V is TRBV4-2 and J is TRBJ1-2, with D perhaps matching TRBD1 (5 bases). Germline assignment: CDR1 LGHNA and CDR2 YNFKEQ. V shed 4 bases and J shed 6 bases, with 18 bases lying between them. CDR3 size: 15 residues. The CDR3 spells CASSPETEGINGYTF. The DNA of the CDR3 is TGTGCCAGCAGCCCAGAGACGGAGGGGATAAATGGCTACACCTTC.

The V and J genes are TRBV7-8 and TRBJ1-5; TRBD1 matches 7 bases. This CDR3 is 16 amino acids long. The V gene end was trimmed by 2 bases and the J gene end by 4 bases; junction bases not matched to a gene: 8. Germline-derived CDR1 and CDR2 are SGHVS and FQNEAQ. The CDR3 DNA sequence: TGTGCCAGCAGCTTATCTACAGGGGCCGGAAATCAGCCCCAGCATTTT. Translation gives CASSLSTGAGNQPQHF.

V usage is TRBV28 and J usage is TRBJ1-5; 7 bases map to TRBD1. Germline trimming cut 5 bases from V and 4 bases from J; bases unmatched to any gene: 14. This CDR3 contains 17 residues. Germline V gene sequence: CDR1 MDHEN, CDR2 SYDVKM. The CDR3 DNA reads as TGTGCCAGCAGTCCCTCAGGGGGTCCGGTGAGGAATCAGCCCCAGCATTTT. Amino acids: CASSPSGGPVRNQPQHF. Full variable domain (outside the CDR3, taken from reference TRBV28 and TRBJ1-5): DVKVTQSSRYLVKRTGEKVFLECVQDMDHENMFWYRQDPGLGLRLIYFSYDVKMKEKGDIPEGYSVSREKKERFSLILESASTNQTSMYLCASSPSGGPVRNQPQHFGDGTRLSIL.